The clone carrying this T cell receptor beta chain was detected only a few times. Assay: immunoSEQ multiplex PCR; the TCRdb copy retains only in-frame clones and omits some. The profile shows 100,000 to 150,000 clones, around four fifths of them singletons. This record comes from a study of blood T cell repertoires in COVID-19. V lost 2 bases, J lost 5 bases, and 3 bases lay in between. This CDR3 region has 12 residues. Germline assignment: CDR1 SNHLY and CDR2 FYNNEI. The receptor's source is a man aged 35-49 years with acute COVID-19. The sequenced sample was PBMCs or T cells enriched from blood (not recorded which). The J gene is TRBJ2-2, the V gene TRBV2, with unresolved D. CDR3 bases: TGTGCCAGCAGTGAACTAACCGGGGAGCTGTTTTTT. Translated, it gives CASSELTGELFF.